These T cell receptor beta chains were read from a single sample in a study of T cells of healthy individuals. MiXCR, run by TCRdb on the 5' RACE reads, gives a single entry per CDR3 protein. The sample lists some 69,000 distinct CDR3 sequences, under 20% occurring once. The receptors come from a human donor in good health. CDR3s include the opening cysteine and the closing phenylalanine or tryptophan. The order of the fields is D gene, V gene, J gene, clone size, CDR3 DNA, CDR3 protein. D genes are given only for firm matches. The listing skips clone size in some rows; elsewhere it reads once, few, many or a size class.

.	TRBV5-1	TRBJ2-3	many	TGCGCCAGCAGCCTCAGGGCGGCTGGGACAGATACGCAGTATTTT	CASSLRAAGTDTQYF
.	TRBV5-1	TRBJ2-2	.	TGCGCCAGCATGAAAACCGGGGAGCTGTTTTTT	CASMKTGELFF
.	TRBV19	TRBJ2-6	few	TGTGCCAGTAGTATCCGGGGGCCTGGGGCCAACGTCCTGACTTTC	CASSIRGPGANVLTF
.	TRBV3-1	TRBJ1-4	many	TGTGCCAGCAGCCAAGTAAAAGGGGGACGGTTTGCAAAGGAAAAACTGTTTTTT	CASSQVKGGRFAKEKLFF
TRBD1	TRBV28	TRBJ2-1	many	TGTGCCAGCAGGGCCGGGACAGGGGGTTCTGAGCAGTTCTTC	CASRAGTGGSEQFF
.	TRBV4-3	TRBJ2-3	.	TGCGCCAGCAGCCAAGATAAGGGCACAGATACGCAGTATTTT	CASSQDKGTDTQYF
.	TRBV4-3	TRBJ2-1	.	TGCGCCAGCAGCCAAGGGCAGGGGATGAGCAATGAGCAGTTCTTC	CASSQGQGMSNEQFF
TRBD2	TRBV5-1	TRBJ2-7	few	TGCGCCAGCAGCCCGGGACTAGCGGGACGAAGCTCCTACGAGCAGTACTTC	CASSPGLAGRSSYEQYF
TRBD1	TRBV5-1	TRBJ1-1	many	TGCGCCAGCAGATTACAGGGGCCCAACACTGAAGCTTTCTTT	CASRLQGPNTEAFF
TRBD2	TRBV5-1	TRBJ2-3	many	TGCGCCAGCAGCTTGGCCGGGGGGGGCGGAGATACGCAGTATTTT	CASSLAGGGGDTQYF
.	TRBV28	TRBJ1-2	few	TGTGCCAGCAGTACCTTTAGGACCGGGATCTACACCTTC	CASSTFRTGIYTF
TRBD1	TRBV27	TRBJ1-1	many	TGTGCCAGCAGTCAAGGGCGGACAGGGGGAGCTTTCTTT	CASSQGRTGGAFF